These 27 T cell receptor beta chains originate from one sample sequenced in a study of CD8 T cells in Susac syndrome. Random hexamers served to reverse transcribe roughly 0.45 to 1 ug RNA. MiXCR, run by TCRdb on the immunoSEQ multiplex PCR reads, gives a single entry per CDR3 protein. The data contain around 220,000 distinct CDR3 sequences, 80% to 95% of them singletons. The sequenced material came from CD8+ T cells from PBMCs. Receptor source: a human donor with multiple sclerosis.

J is TRBJ1-1 and V is TRBV15, with D unclear. Trimming shortened V by 5 bases and J by 5 bases, and 12 bases separated the two germline ends. The CDR3 length is 13 residues. The V gene's germline CDR1 is LNHNV and CDR2 YYDKDF (reference sequence). CDR3 region: CATSLSAGTEAFF. The DNA for the CDR3 is TGTGCCACCAGCTTATCGGCGGGGACTGAAGCTTTCTTT.

The chain is built from TRBV7-9 and TRBJ2-1; 7 bases are a match to TRBD1. This CDR3 has 12 amino acids. Germline trimming cut 8 bases from V and 5 bases from J; bases unmatched to any gene: 3. Germline-derived CDR1 and CDR2 are SEHNR and FQNEAQ (reference sequence). The CDR3 protein is CASGQADNEQFF. CDR3 bases: TGTGCCAGCGGACAGGCGGACAATGAGCAGTTCTTC.

The V gene is TRBV19, the J gene TRBJ2-5; maybe TRBD1 (5 bases). This CDR3 spans 13 amino acids. V was shortened by 8 bases and J by 5 bases, with 15 bases between the two germline ends. Germline loops: CDR1 LNHDA, CDR2 SQIVND (reference sequence). The CDR3 DNA is TGTGCCAGTTCTGACAGCCCTGGGGAGACCCAGTACTTC. Translation: CASSDSPGETQYF.

The J gene is TRBJ2-1, the V gene TRBV18; possible D gene TRBD2, 5 bases. The germline V and J ends were trimmed by 2 bases and 0 bases, with 11 bases remaining between them. This CDR3 is built from 16 residues. The germline gives CDR1 KGHSH, CDR2 LQKENI. The CDR3 DNA sequence: TGTGCCAGCTCACCATTTTCTAGCCCCTCCTACAATGAGCAGTTCTTC. Its protein is CASSPFSSPSYNEQFF.

The chain combines TRBV10-3 with TRBJ1-1, with D perhaps TRBD1 (5 bases). V dropped 2 bases and J dropped 1 base, with 8 bases sitting between them. Germline values: CDR1 ENHRY, CDR2 SYGVKD. The CDR3 sequence is 14 residues long. The CDR3 nucleotides are TGTGCCATCAGTGAGGGACACTCGAACACTGAAGCTTTCTTT. Translation gives CAISEGHSNTEAFF.

The genes are TRBV27 and TRBJ2-2, with 7 bases fitting TRBD1. Trimming removed 0 bases from V and 2 bases from J; junction bases left unmatched: 6. Germline V gives CDR1 MNHEY, CDR2 SMNVEV (reference sequence). The CDR3 runs to 17 residues. CDR3 residues: CASSLSGTAFNTGELFF. The DNA for the CDR3 is TGTGCCAGCAGTTTATCGGGGACAGCATTCAACACCGGGGAGCTGTTTTTT.

J is TRBJ2-4 and V is TRBV4-1; maybe TRBD2 (6 bases). Germline V gene data show CDR1 as MGHRA and CDR2 as YSYEKL. V was trimmed by 3 bases and J by 4 bases, leaving 10 bases between them. This CDR3 region has 14 residues. CDR3 region: CASSQLAVKNIQYF. The CDR3 region has the DNA TGCGCCAGCAGCCAGTTAGCGGTAAAAAACATTCAGTACTTC.

The chain is built from TRBV9 and TRBJ1-2, with 8 bases lining up with TRBD1. V gave up 3 bases and J gave up 6 bases; unmatched junction bases: 4. Germline V gene sequence: CDR1 SGDLS, CDR2 YYNGEE. The CDR3 covers 13 residues. The CDR3 protein is CASSGRTGNGYTF. CDR3 DNA: TGTGCCAGCAGCGGTAGGACAGGGAATGGCTACACCTTC. Together with reference TRBV9 and TRBJ1-2, the CDR3 gives the full variable domain: DSGVTQTPKHLITATGQRVTLRCSPRSGDLSVYWYQQSLDQGLQFLIQYYNGEERAKGNILERFSAQQFPDLHSELNLSSLELGDSALYFCASSGRTGNGYTFGSGTRLTVV.

The gene calls are TRBV29-1 and TRBJ1-2, with 10 bases matching TRBD1. The CDR3 is made up of 13 amino acids. V gave up 7 bases and J gave up 4 bases; unmatched junction bases: 6. Per the germline V gene, CDR1 is SQVTM and CDR2 is ANQGSEA. CDR3 sequence reads: CSGTGGSSYGYTF. CDR3 DNA sequence: TGCAGCGGGACAGGGGGATCCTCCTATGGCTACACCTTC.

The chain has TRBV4-3 and TRBJ2-2; perhaps TRBD1 as D (5 bases). The CDR3 is 14 amino acids. V dropped 4 bases and J dropped 6 bases, with 12 bases sitting between them. Germline CDR1 and CDR2: LGHNA and YSLEER. The CDR3 spells CASSLRTSAGELFF. In DNA, the CDR3 is TGCGCCAGCAGCCTTAGGACATCGGCCGGGGAGCTGTTTTTT.

The chain is built from TRBV11-2 and TRBJ2-2; D remains ambiguous. Per the germline V gene, CDR1 is SGHAT and CDR2 is FQNNGV. Trimming shortened V by 3 bases and J by 7 bases, and 6 bases separated the two germline ends. The length of the CDR3 is 12 residues. The chain's CDR3 is CASSFSLGELFF. In DNA form, the CDR3 reads TGTGCCAGCAGCTTTAGCCTCGGGGAGCTGTTTTTT.

This rearrangement joins TRBV5-1 to TRBJ2-2, with D unresolved. This CDR3 is 13 amino acids long. V lost 0 bases, J lost 6 bases, and 6 bases lay in between. Germline V gives CDR1 SGHRS, CDR2 YFSETQ. In DNA, the CDR3 is TGCGCCAGCAGCTTGGGACCAGCCGGGGAGCTGTTTTTT. Its protein product is CASSLGPAGELFF.

This rearrangement joins TRBV3-1 to TRBJ2-7, with D unresolved. Trimming shortened V by 4 bases and J by 2 bases, and 9 bases separated the two germline ends. This CDR3 region has 13 residues. Germline V gene lookup returns CDR1 LGHDT and CDR2 YNNKEL (reference sequence). CDR3 sequence: CASSPGSAYEQYF. The CDR3 DNA reads TGTGCCAGCAGCCCAGGTTCAGCCTACGAGCAGTACTTC.

This sequence joins TRBV29-1 and TRBJ1-1; 9 nucleotides agree with TRBD1. The trim removed 7 bases at V and 8 bases at J, leaving 8 bases unmatched. CDR3 length: 12 amino acids. The germline V gene encodes CDR1 SQVTM and CDR2 ANQGSEA. This CDR3 reads CSAVAGTGEAFF. DNA for the CDR3: TGCAGCGCCGTAGCCGGGACAGGGGAAGCTTTCTTT.

This clonotype occurred once. The genes are TRBV4-2 and TRBJ1-2, with a weak D call TRBD1 (5 bases). In germline, CDR1 is LGHNA, CDR2 YNFKEQ. CDR3 length: 14 residues. V was trimmed by 2 bases and J by 13 bases, leaving 20 bases between them. CDR3 protein: CASSQPGPGTESTF. CDR3 DNA: TGTGCCAGCAGCCAACCCGGGCCCGGGACGGAGAGCACCTTC.

The chain is built from TRBV2 and TRBJ2-2; no clear D gene. Trimming removed 5 bases at V and 7 bases at J, with 11 bases between. CDR3 length: 13 amino acids. The germline V gene has CDR1 SNHLY and CDR2 FYNNEI. The CDR3 protein is CASSLSPVGELFF. The CDR3 nucleotides read TGTGCCAGCAGTCTAAGCCCGGTCGGGGAGCTGTTTTTT.

The chain couples TRBV12-3 or TRBV12-4 to TRBJ2-1; 8 bases are shared with TRBD2. With 4 bases clipped from V and 4 bases from J, the junction kept 9 bases outside the gene matches. This CDR3 spans 16 amino acids. CDR3 loop: CASSWATAGDYNEQFF. In DNA form, the CDR3 reads TGTGCCAGCAGTTGGGCGACAGCGGGGGATTACAATGAGCAGTTCTTC.

Turning to this clonotype: The conserved closing phenylalanine or tryptophan is absent in this CDR3, likely reflecting a read error. This chain joins TRBV28 and TRBJ2-3; D gene ambiguous. The CDR3 runs to 13 residues. Germline V lookup: CDR1 MDHEN, CDR2 SYDVKM. V lost 3 bases and J 3 bases, leaving 7 bases between the germline ends. CDR3 sequence: CASSFRLTDTQYL. DNA of the CDR3: TGTGCCAGCAGTTTCCGGCTTACAGATACGCAGTATTTG.

The rearrangement uses TRBV27 and TRBJ2-7; 8 positions match TRBD2. The CDR3 contains 13 residues. Trimming removed 7 bases from V and 6 bases from J; junction bases left unmatched: 8. Germline CDR1 MNHEY, CDR2 SMNVEV (reference sequence). CDR3 loop: CASTSAGVAEQYF. In DNA, the CDR3 is TGTGCCAGCACCTCAGCGGGAGTGGCCGAGCAGTACTTC.

The rearrangement uses TRBV9 and TRBJ1-5, with D perhaps matching TRBD1 (5 bases). V was clipped by 0 bases and J by 4 bases, with 11 bases between them. In germline, CDR1 is SGDLS, CDR2 YYNGEE. This CDR3 has 15 amino acids. The CDR3 region is CASSVGGVGNQPQHF. CDR3 bases: TGTGCCAGCAGCGTAGGGGGGGTAGGGAATCAGCCCCAGCATTTT.

The V and J genes are TRBV12-3 or TRBV12-4 and TRBJ1-5; possible D gene TRBD1, 5 bases. Trimming took 3 bases from V and 0 from J, leaving 21 bases between them. The CDR3 is 19 residues long. The CDR3 reads CASSFAYEGREISNQPQHF. The CDR3 region has the DNA TGTGCCAGCAGTTTTGCGTATGAGGGCAGGGAGATTAGCAATCAGCCCCAGCATTTT.

This chain links TRBV4-3 with TRBJ2-1; TRBD2 matches 8 bases. The J segment lost 2 bases and the V segment lost 1 base, leaving 7 bases of the junction unmatched. The CDR3 has 17 residues. Germline CDR1 LGHNA, CDR2 YSLEER. The CDR3 nucleotides are TGCGCCAGCAGCCAAGGGATCATAGCGGGGCCCTACAATGAGCAGTTCTTC. Encoded protein: CASSQGIIAGPYNEQFF.

The V and J genes are TRBV7-9 and TRBJ2-3; a weak D match, TRBD2 (6 bases). The germline V gene encodes CDR1 SEHNR and CDR2 FQNEAQ (reference sequence). Trimming shortened V by 5 bases and J by 0 bases, and 12 bases separated the two germline ends. The CDR3 runs 15 residues. CDR3 in DNA: TGTGCCAGCAGCCCGGGTGCGGGAAGCACAGATACGCAGTATTTT. It encodes CASSPGAGSTDTQYF.

This chain connects TRBV9 to TRBJ1-1; no clear D. This CDR3 comprises 15 residues. V lost 0 bases to trimming and J lost 0 bases, with 9 bases between them. The germline CDR1 and CDR2 sequences are SGDLS and YYNGEE. The DNA for the CDR3 is TGTGCCAGCAGCGTAGATGAAGGTATGAACACTGAAGCTTTCTTT. It yields the protein CASSVDEGMNTEAFF.

A few counts support this clonotype. The chain is built from TRBV20-1 and TRBJ1-5, with TRBD1 matching over 9 bases. This CDR3 contains 15 residues. Losses at the gene ends were 3 bases for V and 3 bases for J; bases not matched to a gene: 6. The germline V gene has CDR1 DFQATT and CDR2 SNEGSKA (reference sequence). As DNA, the CDR3 is TGCAGTGCTAGGGACAGGGGAGAATTCAATCAGCCCCAGCATTTT. As protein: CSARDRGEFNQPQHF.

This clonotype was seen more than once but under ten times. The chain is built from TRBV24-1 and TRBJ1-2; TRBD1 might be the D (6 bases). The length of the CDR3 is 16 residues. Germline CDR1 is KGHDR and CDR2 is SFDVKD. V gave up 4 bases and J gave up 0 bases, with 14 bases separating them. CDR3 amino acids: CATSDPWTASNYGYTF. The CDR3 DNA sequence: TGTGCCACCAGTGACCCCTGGACAGCCTCTAACTATGGCTACACCTTC.

In its sample, this clonotype was seen a few times. This chain's CDR3 is CASSLGTDYGYTF. CDR3 in DNA: TGTGCCAGCAGCTTAGGAACTGACTATGGCTACACCTTC. This chain uses TRBV11-1 with TRBJ1-2; no firm D call. Germline CDR1 reads SGHAT; CDR2 reads FQDESV (reference sequence). Trimming removed 1 base from V and 3 bases from J, with 6 bases in between. The CDR3 contains 13 residues.